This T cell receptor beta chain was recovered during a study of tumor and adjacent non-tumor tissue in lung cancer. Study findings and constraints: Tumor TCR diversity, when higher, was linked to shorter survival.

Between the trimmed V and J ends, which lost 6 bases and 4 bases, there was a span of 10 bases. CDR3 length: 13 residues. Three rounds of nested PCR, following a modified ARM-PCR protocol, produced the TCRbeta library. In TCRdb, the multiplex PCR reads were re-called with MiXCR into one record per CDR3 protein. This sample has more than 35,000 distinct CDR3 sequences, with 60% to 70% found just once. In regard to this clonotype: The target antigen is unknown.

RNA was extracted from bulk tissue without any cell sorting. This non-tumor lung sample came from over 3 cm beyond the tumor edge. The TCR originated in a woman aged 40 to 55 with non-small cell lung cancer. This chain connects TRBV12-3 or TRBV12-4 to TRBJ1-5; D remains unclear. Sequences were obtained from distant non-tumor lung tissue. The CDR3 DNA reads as TGTGCCAGCAGCACGGAAAGGAATCAGCCCCAGCATTTT. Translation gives CASSTERNQPQHF.